A selection of T cell receptor beta chains follows, all from one sample in a study of cytomegalovirus exposure and HLA in healthy donors. Sequencing used immunoSEQ multiplex PCR; TCRdb keeps in-frame clones, though not all of them. The sample gives roughly 93,000 clones, roughly 77% of which show up once; less than 8% is in the top ten. The sequenced sample consisted of PBMCs. The receptors come from a man aged 25-40 years in good health and CMV-seronegative. Both conserved end residues are part of each CDR3. Each record gives: CDR3 protein, CDR3 DNA, J gene, clone size, V gene, D gene. D genes are given only for firm matches. Clone size appears in some rows only: once, few, many, or a class for an expanded clone.

CDR3aa: CASSPNLAGRRNF
CDR3nt: TGTGCCAGCAGCCCGAATTTAGCGGGACGGAGGAATTTT
j_gene: TRBJ2-3
abundance: NA
v_gene: TRBV4-2
d_gene: TRBD2

CDR3aa: CASSAWLAGLQETQYF
CDR3nt: TGTGCCAGCAGTGCCTGGTTAGCGGGGTTACAAGAGACCCAGTACTTC
j_gene: TRBJ2-5
abundance: NA
v_gene: TRBV25-1
d_gene: TRBD2

CDR3aa: CASSSGGLATYNEQFF
CDR3nt: TGTGCCAGCAGCTCGGGGGGACTAGCAACATACAATGAGCAGTTCTTC
j_gene: TRBJ2-1
abundance: NA
v_gene: TRBV7-6
d_gene: TRBD2

CDR3aa: CASSLVLALGDQPQHF
CDR3nt: TGTGCCAGCAGCTTGGTATTGGCCCTGGGAGATCAGCCCCAGCATTTT
j_gene: TRBJ1-5
abundance: NA
v_gene: TRBV7-9
d_gene: NA

CDR3aa: CASSEFGRRDHNEQFF
CDR3nt: TGTGCCAGCAGTGAATTTGGGAGGAGAGACCACAATGAGCAGTTCTTC
j_gene: TRBJ2-1
abundance: NA
v_gene: TRBV2
d_gene: NA

CDR3aa: CASSPESSGNTIYF
CDR3nt: TGCGCCAGCAGCCCTGAGAGCTCTGGAAACACCATATATTTT
j_gene: TRBJ1-3
abundance: NA
v_gene: TRBV4-1
d_gene: NA

CDR3aa: CASSGDSSGANVLTF
CDR3nt: TGTGCCAGCAGTGGGGACAGCTCTGGGGCCAACGTCCTGACTTTC
j_gene: TRBJ2-6
abundance: NA
v_gene: TRBV28
d_gene: TRBD1

CDR3aa: CASSPPTGGNTDTQYF
CDR3nt: TGTGCCAGCTCACCACCTACCGGAGGGAACACAGATACGCAGTATTTT
j_gene: TRBJ2-3
abundance: once
v_gene: TRBV18
d_gene: NA

CDR3aa: CAWSVLGLGGYNEQFF
CDR3nt: TGTGCCTGGAGTGTATTGGGGCTGGGGGGTTACAATGAGCAGTTCTTC
j_gene: TRBJ2-1
abundance: once
v_gene: TRBV30
d_gene: NA

CDR3aa: CASSSRRAGGWYNEQFF
CDR3nt: TGCGCCAGCAGCTCCAGGAGGGCGGGGGGGTGGTACAATGAGCAGTTCTTC
j_gene: TRBJ2-1
abundance: few
v_gene: TRBV4-3
d_gene: TRBD2

CDR3aa: CATGTKGNTIYF
CDR3nt: TGTGCCACCGGGACAAAAGGAAACACCATATATTTT
j_gene: TRBJ1-3
abundance: NA
v_gene: TRBV6-1
d_gene: NA

CDR3aa: CAWSVHTGTGSTEAFF
CDR3nt: TGTGCCTGGAGTGTTCACACCGGGACAGGGAGCACTGAAGCTTTCTTT
j_gene: TRBJ1-1
abundance: NA
v_gene: TRBV30
d_gene: TRBD1

CDR3aa: CASSLAGGYEQYF
CDR3nt: TGTGCCAGCAGCTTAGCAGGGGGTTACGAGCAGTACTTC
j_gene: TRBJ2-7
abundance: once
v_gene: TRBV7-9
d_gene: NA

CDR3aa: CASSLDYPSGRRCEQFF
CDR3nt: TGTGCCAGCAGCTTAGATTACCCTAGCGGGAGGAGGTGTGAGCAGTTCTTC
j_gene: TRBJ2-1
abundance: NA
v_gene: TRBV11-3
d_gene: TRBD2

CDR3aa: CASRAPGQGARRDTF
CDR3nt: TGTGCCAGCAGGGCCCCGGGACAGGGGGCGCGAAGAGACACCTTC
j_gene: TRBJ1-2
abundance: NA
v_gene: TRBV5-4
d_gene: TRBD1

CDR3aa: CASSLTSGGPQETQYF
CDR3nt: TGTGCCAGCAGCCTTACTAGCGGGGGGCCCCAAGAGACCCAGTACTTC
j_gene: TRBJ2-5
abundance: NA
v_gene: TRBV7-2
d_gene: TRBD2

CDR3aa: CAWSAGLALSYEQYF
CDR3nt: TGTGCCTGGAGCGCCGGACTAGCCCTTTCCTACGAGCAGTACTTC
j_gene: TRBJ2-7
abundance: NA
v_gene: TRBV30
d_gene: TRBD2